This T cell receptor beta chain stems from a study of blood T cell repertoires in COVID-19. Overall study context: There were acute and convalescent COVID-19 samples, and they came from the United States, Italy and Spain. In each case, the material was cDNA or gDNA derived from T cells, B-cell-depleted T cells, or PBMCs.

With 3 bases clipped from V and 3 bases from J, the junction kept 6 bases outside the gene matches. This CDR3 spans 15 amino acids. Germline V gene data show CDR1 as DFQATT and CDR2 as SNEGSKA (reference sequence). Original methodology: Amplification from reference gene primers served as the basis for estimated nucleated cell counts. Profiling relied on immunoSEQ multiplex PCR, and the TCRdb table lists in-frame clones only, not all of them. V and J calls plus clone size are reproduced from that table; the DNA served to infer D and trimming. The profile covers roughly 4,900 clones, with about 76% appearing a single time and around 35% taken by the ten largest.

The source of this sequence is a human donor in a cohort sampled during active COVID-19. The sequenced sample was peripheral blood. V usage is TRBV20-1 and J usage is TRBJ2-2; the match to TRBD1 covers 8 bases. This chain's CDR3 is CSASSQGADTGELFF. DNA for the CDR3: TGCAGTGCTAGTAGCCAGGGGGCGGACACCGGGGAGCTGTTTTTT.